This T cell receptor beta chain was sequenced for a study of blood T cell repertoires in COVID-19. Study processing details: For nucleated cells, counts were estimated from reference gene primer amplification. Assay used: immunoSEQ multiplex PCR; TCRdb lists only in-frame clones, some missing. D and trimming come from the DNA, and the V and J calls and clone size come from that table. Of about 300,000 clones in the sample, 85% to 90% were seen once. Trimming at V came to 0 bases and at J to 5 bases, leaving 9 bases not matched to a gene. Germline V lookup: CDR1 GTSNPN, CDR2 SVGIG (reference sequence). The CDR3 spans 16 residues.

This sequence was found in a woman aged 18 to 35 who had recovered from COVID-19. The chain carries TRBV30 and TRBJ2-3; 9 nucleotides align to TRBD1. The material sequenced was PBMCs or T cells enriched from blood (not recorded which). CDR3 DNA sequence: TGTGCCTGGAGTGTAAAAGTGGGACAGGGTAAAGATACGCAGTATTTT. It yields the protein CAWSVKVGQGKDTQYF.